This T cell receptor (beta chain) was captured by sequencing in a study of blood T cell repertoires in COVID-19. On the study more broadly: The study drew acute and convalescent COVID-19 samples from the United States, Italy and Spain. Sources were T cells, B-cell-depleted T cells, or PBMCs; the material itself was cDNA or gDNA.

Produced via immunoSEQ multiplex PCR; TCRdb's table is partial and in-frame only. The sample has about 260,000 clones, 86% seen once; the top ten hold approximately 2%. CDR3 length: 14 residues. Trimming cost V 3 bases and J 8 bases; bases outside gene matches: 5. Germline V gene lookup returns CDR1 SGDLS and CDR2 YYNGEE. What was sequenced was peripheral blood. The clonotype comes from a man younger than 40 with active or convalescent COVID-19. The chain carries TRBV9 and TRBJ1-6, with 7 bases identical to TRBD1. This CDR3 is CASSGQGSDSPLHF. The CDR3 nucleotides read TGTGCCAGCAGCGGACAGGGTTCGGATTCACCCCTCCACTTT.